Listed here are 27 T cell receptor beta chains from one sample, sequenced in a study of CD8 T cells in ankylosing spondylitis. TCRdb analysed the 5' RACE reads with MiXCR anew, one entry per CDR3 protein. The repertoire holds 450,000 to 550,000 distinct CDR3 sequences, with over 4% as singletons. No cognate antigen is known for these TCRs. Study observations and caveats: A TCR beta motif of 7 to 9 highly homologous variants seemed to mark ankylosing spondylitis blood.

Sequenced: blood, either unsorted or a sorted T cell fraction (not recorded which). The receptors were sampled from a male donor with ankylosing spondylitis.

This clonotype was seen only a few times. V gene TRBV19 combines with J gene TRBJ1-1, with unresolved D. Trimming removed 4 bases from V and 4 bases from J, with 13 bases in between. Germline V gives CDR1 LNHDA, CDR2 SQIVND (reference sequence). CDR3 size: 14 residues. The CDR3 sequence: CASSTPGVFTEAFF. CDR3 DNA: TGTGCCAGTAGTACGCCAGGAGTATTCACTGAAGCTTTCTTT.

The CDR3 nucleotides are TGTGCCAGCAGCTTAGAAGGGGGGGGTTCCTACGAGCAGTACTTC. Amino acid sequence: CASSLEGGGSYEQYF. The chain joins TRBV11-2 to TRBJ2-7, with a possible D match to TRBD2 (7 bases). Trimming took 0 bases from V and 1 from J, leaving 10 bases between them. The CDR3 is made up of 15 amino acids. Germline CDR1 is SGHAT and CDR2 is FQNNGV. Supplemented by reference TRBV11-2 and TRBJ2-7, the full variable domain reads EAGVAQSPRYKIIEKRQSVAFWCNPISGHATLYWYQQILGQGPKLLIQFQNNGVVDDSQLPKDRFSAERLKGVDSTLKIQPAKLEDSAVYLCASSLEGGGSYEQYFGPGTRLTVT.

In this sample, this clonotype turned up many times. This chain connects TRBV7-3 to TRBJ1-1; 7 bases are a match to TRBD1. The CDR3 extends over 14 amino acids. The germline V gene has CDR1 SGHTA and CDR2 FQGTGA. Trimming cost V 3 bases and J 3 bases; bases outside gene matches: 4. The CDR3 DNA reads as TGTGCCAGCAGCTTTCAGGGGGGGTACACTGAAGCTTTCTTT. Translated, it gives CASSFQGGYTEAFF.

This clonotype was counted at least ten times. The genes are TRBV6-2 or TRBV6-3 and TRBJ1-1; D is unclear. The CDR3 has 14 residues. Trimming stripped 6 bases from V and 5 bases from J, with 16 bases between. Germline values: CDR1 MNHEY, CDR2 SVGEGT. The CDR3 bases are TGTGCCAGCAGCCAACGGACCCAGCAGACTGAAGCTTTCTTT. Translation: CASSQRTQQTEAFF.

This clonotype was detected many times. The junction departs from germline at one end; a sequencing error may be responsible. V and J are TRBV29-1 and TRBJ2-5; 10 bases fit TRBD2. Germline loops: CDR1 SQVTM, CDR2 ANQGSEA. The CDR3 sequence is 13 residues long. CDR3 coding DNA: TGCAGCGTCTCCCGGGGGCTAGCGGGGGCCCGAGGCTTC. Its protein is CSVSRGLAGARGF. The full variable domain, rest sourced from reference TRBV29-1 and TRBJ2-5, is SAVISQKPSRDICQRGTSLTIQCQVDSQVTMMFWYRQQPGQSLTLIATANQGSEATYESGFVIDKFPISRPNLTFSTLTVSNMSPEDSSIYLCSVSRGLAGARGFGPGTRLLVL.

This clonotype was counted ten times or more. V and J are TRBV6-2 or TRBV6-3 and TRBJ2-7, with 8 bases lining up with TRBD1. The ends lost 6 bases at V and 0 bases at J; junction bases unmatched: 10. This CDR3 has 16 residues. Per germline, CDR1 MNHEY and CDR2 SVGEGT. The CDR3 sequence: CASSPGQGRASYEQYF. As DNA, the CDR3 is TGTGCCAGCAGCCCCGGACAGGGAAGGGCCTCCTACGAGCAGTACTTC.

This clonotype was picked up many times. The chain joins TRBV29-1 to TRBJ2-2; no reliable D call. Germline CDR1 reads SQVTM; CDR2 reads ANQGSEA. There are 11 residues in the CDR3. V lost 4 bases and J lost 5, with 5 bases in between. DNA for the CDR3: TGCAGCGTTGTAAGGACCGGGGAGCTGTTTTTT. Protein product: CSVVRTGELFF.

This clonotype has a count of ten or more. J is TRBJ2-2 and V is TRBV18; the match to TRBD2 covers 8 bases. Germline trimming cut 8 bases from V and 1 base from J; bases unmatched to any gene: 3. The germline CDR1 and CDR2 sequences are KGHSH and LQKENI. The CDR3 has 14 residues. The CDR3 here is CASRSGRNTGELFF. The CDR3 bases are TGTGCCAGCCGGAGCGGGAGGAACACCGGGGAGCTGTTTTTT.

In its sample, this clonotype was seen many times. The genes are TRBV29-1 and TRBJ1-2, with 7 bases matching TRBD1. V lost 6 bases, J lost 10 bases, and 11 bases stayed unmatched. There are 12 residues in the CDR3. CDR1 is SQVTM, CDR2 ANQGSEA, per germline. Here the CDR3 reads CSVRQGTVDYTF. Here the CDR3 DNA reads TGCAGCGTCCGACAGGGCACAGTTGACTACACCTTC.

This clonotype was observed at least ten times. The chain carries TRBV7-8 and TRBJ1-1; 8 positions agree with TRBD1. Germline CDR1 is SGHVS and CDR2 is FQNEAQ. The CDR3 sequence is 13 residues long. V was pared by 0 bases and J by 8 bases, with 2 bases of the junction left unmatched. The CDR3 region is CASSLAQGAEAFF. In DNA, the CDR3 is TGTGCCAGCAGCTTAGCGCAGGGGGCAGAAGCTTTCTTT. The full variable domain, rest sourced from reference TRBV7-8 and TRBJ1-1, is GAGVSQSPRYKVAKRGQDVALRCDPISGHVSLFWYQQALGQGPEFLTYFQNEAQLDKSGLPSDRFFAERPEGSVSTLKIQRTQQEDSAVYLCASSLAQGAEAFFGQGTRLTVV.

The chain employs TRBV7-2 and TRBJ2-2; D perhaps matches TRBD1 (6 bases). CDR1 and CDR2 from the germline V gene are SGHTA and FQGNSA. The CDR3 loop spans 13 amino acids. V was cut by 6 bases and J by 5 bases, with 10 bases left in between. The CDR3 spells CASRGAGTGELFF. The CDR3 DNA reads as TGTGCCAGCAGGGGGGCCGGGACCGGGGAGCTGTTTTTT. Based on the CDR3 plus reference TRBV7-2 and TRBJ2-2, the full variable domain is GAGVSQSPSNKVTEKGKDVELRCDPISGHTALYWYRQSLGQGLEFLIYFQGNSAPDKSGLPSDRFSAERTGGSVSTLTIQRTQQEDSAVYLCASRGAGTGELFFGEGSRLTVL.

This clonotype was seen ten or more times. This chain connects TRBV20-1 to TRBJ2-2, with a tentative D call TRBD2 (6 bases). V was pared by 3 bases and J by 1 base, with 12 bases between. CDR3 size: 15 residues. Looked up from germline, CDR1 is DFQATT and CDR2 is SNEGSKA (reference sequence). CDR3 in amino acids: CSARNPAGNTGELFF. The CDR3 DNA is TGCAGTGCTAGGAATCCAGCGGGGAACACCGGGGAGCTGTTTTTT.

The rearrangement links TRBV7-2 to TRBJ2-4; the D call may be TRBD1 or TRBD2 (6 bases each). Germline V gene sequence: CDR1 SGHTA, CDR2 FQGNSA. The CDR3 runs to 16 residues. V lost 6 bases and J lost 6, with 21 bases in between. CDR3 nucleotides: TGTGCCAGCAGACCGGGTGGCGGGACACTAGTAAACATTCAGTACTTC. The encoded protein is CASRPGGGTLVNIQYF.

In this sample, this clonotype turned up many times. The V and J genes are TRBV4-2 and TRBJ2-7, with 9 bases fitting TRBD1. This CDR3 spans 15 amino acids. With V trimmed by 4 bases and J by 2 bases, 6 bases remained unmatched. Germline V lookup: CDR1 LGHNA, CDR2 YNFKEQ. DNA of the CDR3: TGTGCCAGCAGCCCCATAGGGACAGGGCCCTACGAGCAGTACTTC. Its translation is CASSPIGTGPYEQYF.

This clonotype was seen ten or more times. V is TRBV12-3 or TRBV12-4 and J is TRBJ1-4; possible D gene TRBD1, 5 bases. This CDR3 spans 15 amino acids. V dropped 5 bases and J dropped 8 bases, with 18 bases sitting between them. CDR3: CASSGGKGEKEKLFF. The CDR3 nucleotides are TGTGCCAGCAGTGGGGGTAAGGGAGAGAAAGAAAAACTGTTTTTT.

CDR3 sequence (DNA): TGTGCCAGTAGTATAGCGAGCACAGATACGCAGTATTTT. This encodes CASSIASTDTQYF. The genes are TRBV19 and TRBJ2-3, with D unclear. Deletions cut 1 base from V and 0 bases from J, with 2 bases between. Germline CDR1 reads LNHDA; CDR2 reads SQIVND (reference sequence). The CDR3 is 13 amino acids.

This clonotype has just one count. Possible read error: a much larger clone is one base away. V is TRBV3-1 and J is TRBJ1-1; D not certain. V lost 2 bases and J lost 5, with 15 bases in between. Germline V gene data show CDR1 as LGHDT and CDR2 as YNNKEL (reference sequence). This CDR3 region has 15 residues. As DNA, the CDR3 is TGTGCCAGCAGCCAATTGTGGCTGGAGAAAACTGAAGCTTTCTTT. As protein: CASSQLWLEKTEAFF.

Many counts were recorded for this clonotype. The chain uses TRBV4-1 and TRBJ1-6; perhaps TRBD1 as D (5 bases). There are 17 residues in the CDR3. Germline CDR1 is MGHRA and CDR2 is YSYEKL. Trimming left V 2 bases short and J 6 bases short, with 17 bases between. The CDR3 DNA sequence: TGCGCCAGCAGCCAACCCGACCGGGGCCATACTAATTCACCCCTCCACTTT. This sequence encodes CASSQPDRGHTNSPLHF.

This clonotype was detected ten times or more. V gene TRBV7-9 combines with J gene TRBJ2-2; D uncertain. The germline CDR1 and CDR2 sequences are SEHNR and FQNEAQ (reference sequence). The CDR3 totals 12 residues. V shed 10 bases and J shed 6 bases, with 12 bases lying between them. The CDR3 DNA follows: TGTGCCACCGGGCAAGGCGCCGGGGAGCTGTTTTTT. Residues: CATGQGAGELFF.

The CDR3 DNA reads as TGTGCCGCAAGGGGGTACAATGAGCAGTTCTTC. It is translated as CAARGYNEQFF. This chain joins TRBV7-9 and TRBJ2-1, with a possible D match to TRBD1 (6 bases). CDR1 is SEHNR, CDR2 FQNEAQ, per germline (reference sequence). V was trimmed by 11 bases and J by 4 bases, leaving 9 bases between them. This CDR3 spans 11 amino acids.

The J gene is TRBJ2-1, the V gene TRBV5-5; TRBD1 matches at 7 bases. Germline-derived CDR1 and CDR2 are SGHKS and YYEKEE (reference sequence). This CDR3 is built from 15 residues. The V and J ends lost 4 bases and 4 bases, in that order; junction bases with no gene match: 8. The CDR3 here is CASSVSGQSYNEQFF. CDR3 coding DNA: TGTGCCAGCAGCGTATCGGGACAGAGTTACAATGAGCAGTTCTTC. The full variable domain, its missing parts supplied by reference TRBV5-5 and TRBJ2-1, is DAGVTQSPTHLIKTRGQQVTLRCSPISGHKSVSWYQQVLGQGPQFIFQYYEKEERGRGNFPDRFSARQFPNYSSELNVNALLLGDSALYLCASSVSGQSYNEQFFGPGTRLTVL.

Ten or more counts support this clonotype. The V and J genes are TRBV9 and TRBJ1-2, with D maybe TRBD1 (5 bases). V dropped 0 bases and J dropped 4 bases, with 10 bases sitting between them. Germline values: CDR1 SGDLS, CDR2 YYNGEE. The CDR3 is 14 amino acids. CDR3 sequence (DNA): TGTGCCAGCAGCGTAGGCGGGACGACCTATGGCTACACCTTC. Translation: CASSVGGTTYGYTF.

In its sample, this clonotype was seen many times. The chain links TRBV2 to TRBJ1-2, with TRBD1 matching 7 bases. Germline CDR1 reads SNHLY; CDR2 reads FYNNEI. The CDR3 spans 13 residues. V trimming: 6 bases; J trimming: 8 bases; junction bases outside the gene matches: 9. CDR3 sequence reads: CASRVDRVQGYTF. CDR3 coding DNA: TGTGCCAGCAGAGTTGACAGGGTGCAGGGCTACACCTTC.

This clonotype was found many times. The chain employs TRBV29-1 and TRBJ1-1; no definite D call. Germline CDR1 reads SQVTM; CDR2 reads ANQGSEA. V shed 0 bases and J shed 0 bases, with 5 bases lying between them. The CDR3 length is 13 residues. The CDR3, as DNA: TGCAGCGTTGAAGAAGGAATGAACACTGAAGCTTTCTTT. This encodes CSVEEGMNTEAFF.

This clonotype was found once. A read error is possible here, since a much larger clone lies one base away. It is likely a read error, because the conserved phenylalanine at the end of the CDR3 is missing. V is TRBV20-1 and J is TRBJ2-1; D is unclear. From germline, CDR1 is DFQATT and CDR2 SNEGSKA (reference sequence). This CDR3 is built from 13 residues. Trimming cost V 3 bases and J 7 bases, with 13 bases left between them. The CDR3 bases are TGCAGTGCTAGGGCTCGGGTTTTGAATGAGCAGTTCATC. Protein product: CSARARVLNEQFI.

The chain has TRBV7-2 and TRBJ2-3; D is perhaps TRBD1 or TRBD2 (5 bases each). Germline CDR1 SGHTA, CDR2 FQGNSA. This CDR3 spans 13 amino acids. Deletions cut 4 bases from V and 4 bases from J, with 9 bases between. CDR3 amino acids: CASSSGPPDTQYF. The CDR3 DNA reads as TGTGCCAGCAGCTCGGGACCACCAGATACGCAGTATTTT.

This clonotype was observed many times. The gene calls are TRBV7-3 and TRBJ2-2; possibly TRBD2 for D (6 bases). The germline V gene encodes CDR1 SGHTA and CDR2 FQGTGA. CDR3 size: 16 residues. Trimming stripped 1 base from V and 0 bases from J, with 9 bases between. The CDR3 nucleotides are TGTGCCAGCAGCTTAAGGCCGGGGGCGAACACCGGGGAGCTGTTTTTT. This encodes CASSLRPGANTGELFF.